This T cell receptor (beta chain) was documented in a study of T cell responses to AZD1222 COVID-19 vaccine. Study-level findings and limits: Regions left unmutated in variants are reportedly the target of nearly half of spike-specific TCRs. Distributed over spike, vaccine-associated CD4 TCRs predominated at 160-218 and 743-854. Repertoire collection took place solely once the T cell response had peaked. White British donors predominated, females outnumbered males, and clonal diversity was possibly underestimated.

Comment on this clone: Its specificity is not known.

V trimming: 5 bases; J trimming: 7 bases; junction bases outside the gene matches: 7. The CDR3 sequence is 14 residues long. From germline, CDR1 is SGHNT and CDR2 YYREEE (reference sequence). Method: immunoSEQ multiplex PCR; TCRdb's copy keeps in-frame clones and lacks some. The sample consists of 65,000 to 75,000 clones, roughly four fifths of them appearing once. The rearrangement links TRBV5-4 to TRBJ2-1; TRBD1 matches 9 bases. The material sequenced was peripheral blood, taken on day 0 of AZD1222 vaccination. This receptor was taken from an adult in good health. The CDR3 DNA follows: TGTGCCAGCAGTACGGGACAGGGTGTAAATGAGCAGTTCTTC. Translating it yields CASSTGQGVNEQFF.